This T cell receptor beta chain was profiled in a study of post-analysis software for immune sequencing data. Study outcomes and limitations: Patients used about 5 TRBV segments, including TRBV5-6, TRBV5-1 and TRBV20-1, more often than controls. Multiple sclerosis patients showed significantly lower normalized Chao1 diversity than controls did.

As regards this clonotype: Its antigen remains unidentified.

Built from TCR beta cDNA, the libraries had unique molecular identifiers in them. It was from about 0.98 to 11 million T cells that around 500,000 cDNA molecules came. TCRdb recomputed calls from the PCR reads with MiXCR, one row per CDR3 protein. The top ten clones hold approximately 10% of a sample with some 690,000 distinct CDR3 sequences, 55% to 60% of them seen once. V gave up 1 base and J gave up 3 bases; unmatched junction bases: 6. CDR3 size: 16 residues. Per germline, CDR1 SGHTA and CDR2 FQGNSA. Sequencing was done on a sample of blood. The chain employs TRBV7-2 and TRBJ2-1, with 7 bases aligning to TRBD2. The origin of this receptor is a girl aged 2-10 years with multiple sclerosis. The CDR3 DNA sequence: TGTGCCAGCAGCTTAGAAGCGGGGTTTAACTACAATGAGCAGTTCTTC. It yields the protein CASSLEAGFNYNEQFF.